The rows below give T cell receptor beta chains drawn from one sample of a study of OX40 agonist ivuxolimab in advanced cancers. The method was immunoSEQ multiplex PCR; TCRdb's version includes in-frame clones alone and lacks a portion of them. The table has some 70,000 clones, roughly 92% seen once. This specimen consisted of CD4+ or CD8+ T cells sorted from blood, obtained in a trial of the OX40 agonist ivuxolimab. All receptors come from an adult with an advanced solid tumor such as melanoma, head and neck, liver or kidney cancer. Both conserved end residues are part of each CDR3. A D gene is named only where the DNA matches it firmly. Size values are once, few and many counts, or a class for expanded clones, and some rows have none.

TRBD2	TRBJ2-1	-	TRBV29-1	CSAFGTSGSPPSYNEQFF	TGCAGCGCTTTTGGGACTAGCGGGAGCCCCCCATCCTACAATGAGCAGTTCTTC
TRBD2	TRBJ2-3	-	TRBV14	CASSPPGTSGYTDTQYF	TGTGCCAGCAGCCCGCCGGGGACTAGCGGCTACACAGATACGCAGTATTTT
-	TRBJ2-2	-	TRBV28	CASSFGGADTGELFF	TGTGCCAGCAGTTTTGGAGGGGCTGACACCGGGGAGCTGTTTTTT
-	TRBJ2-7	-	TRBV11-3	CASSPVGLASYEQYF	TGTGCCAGCAGCCCAGTGGGACTGGCTTCCTACGAGCAGTACTTC
-	TRBJ2-7	-	TRBV6-5	CASIQAGGEFYEQYF	TGTGCCAGCATCCAAGCGGGTGGTGAGTTTTACGAGCAGTACTTC
-	TRBJ2-7	-	TRBV7-3	CASSLGAEQYF	TGTGCCAGCAGCTTGGGGGCCGAGCAGTACTTC
-	TRBJ1-2	-	TRBV7-9	CASSLPQLYGYTF	TGTGCCAGCAGCTTACCCCAGTTGTATGGCTACACCTTC
-	TRBJ1-1	-	TRBV7-9	CASSLDTWGGRTEAFF	TGTGCCAGCAGCTTAGACACGTGGGGGGGAAGGACTGAAGCTTTCTTT
TRBD2	TRBJ2-3	once	TRBV6-1	CASSGLAGETDTQYF	TGTGCCAGCAGTGGGTTAGCGGGAGAGACAGATACGCAGTATTTT
-	TRBJ1-1	-	TRBV11-2	CASSFEGNTEAFF	TGTGCCAGCAGCTTCGAGGGAAACACTGAAGCTTTCTTT
-	TRBJ2-7	-	TRBV11-3	CASSLVGPGYEQYF	TGTGCCAGCAGCTTAGTAGGTCCCGGCTACGAGCAGTACTTC
-	TRBJ2-3	-	TRBV27	CASSVGAVSTDTQYF	TGTGCCAGCAGTGTAGGGGCGGTCAGCACAGATACGCAGTATTTT
-	TRBJ1-4	-	TRBV6-5	CASSYKTRPTNEKLFF	TGTGCCAGCAGTTATAAAACGCGACCAACTAATGAAAAACTGTTTTTT
-	TRBJ2-2	-	TRBV9	CASSLIPGELFF	TGTGCCAGCAGCTTAATCCCAGGGGAGCTGTTTTTT
-	TRBJ1-1	-	TRBV2	CASSTEGGTEAFF	TGTGCCAGCAGTACGGAAGGAGGCACTGAAGCTTTCTTT
TRBD1	TRBJ1-6	-	TRBV7-8	CASSPRDRANSPLHF	TGTGCCAGCAGCCCCCGGGACAGGGCCAATTCACCCCTCCACTTT
-	TRBJ1-1	once	TRBV11-3	CASSLEGGMNTEAFF	TGTGCCAGCAGCTTAGAGGGAGGGATGAACACTGAAGCTTTCTTT
-	TRBJ2-6	-	TRBV6-5	CASSYSTAGGANVLTF	TGTGCCAGCAGTTACTCGACGGCAGGCGGGGCCAACGTCCTGACTTTC
-	TRBJ1-6	-	TRBV4-1	CASSHPGRGYNSPLHF	TGCGCCAGCAGCCACCCGGGACGGGGATATAATTCACCCCTCCACTTT
TRBD1	TRBJ1-2	once	TRBV11-3	CASSFGTEIGYTF	TGTGCCAGCAGCTTCGGGACAGAAATAGGCTACACCTTC
-	TRBJ1-1	-	TRBV28	CASRGGPNTEAFF	TGTGCCAGCCGGGGGGGGCCGAACACTGAAGCTTTCTTT
-	TRBJ1-1	-	TRBV7-6	CASSLDPNTEAFF	TGTGCCAGCAGCTTAGACCCGAACACTGAAGCTTTCTTT
-	TRBJ2-1	-	TRBV15	CATSRDGGLYNEQFF	TGTGCCACCAGCAGAGATGGAGGACTATACAATGAGCAGTTCTTC
TRBD1	TRBJ1-1	-	TRBV7-9	CASSRQGLETEAFF	TGTGCCAGCAGCCGACAGGGGCTTGAGACTGAAGCTTTCTTT
TRBD2	TRBJ2-1	-	TRBV7-2	CASSGSGGANYNEQFF	TGTGCCAGCAGCGGGTCGGGGGGGGCCAACTACAATGAGCAGTTCTTC
TRBD1	TRBJ2-3	-	TRBV18	CASSRDRGTDTQYF	TGTGCCAGCTCCAGGGACAGGGGAACAGATACGCAGTATTTT
-	TRBJ1-1	-	TRBV4-1	CASSQGTYNTEAFF	TGCGCCAGCAGCCAAGGCACCTACAACACTGAAGCTTTCTTT
-	TRBJ2-5	-	TRBV5-1	CASSLGWQETQYF	TGCGCCAGCAGCTTGGGATGGCAAGAGACCCAGTACTTC